Below are 26 T cell receptor beta chains sequenced from a single sample in a study of blood T cell repertoires in COVID-19. Data came from immunoSEQ multiplex PCR; TCRdb stores just in-frame clones and leaves some out. The table records 120,000 to 150,000 clones, approximately 80% of them present only once. Source material: peripheral blood. The source of these receptors is a woman aged 45-65 years in a cohort sampled during active or convalescent COVID-19.

This chain links TRBV11-2 with TRBJ1-6; TRBD1 matches at 9 bases. V lost 0 bases to trimming and J lost 10 bases; unmatched junction nucleotides: 7. Looked up from germline, CDR1 is SGHAT and CDR2 is FQNNGV. This CDR3 has 16 amino acids. The CDR3 sequence: CASSLDLPGQGSPLHF. The CDR3 coding sequence is TGTGCCAGCAGCTTAGACTTACCGGGACAGGGCTCACCCCTCCACTTT.

The CDR3 DNA reads as TGTGCCAGCAGCGCCGGGACAGCCTCCTCCTACGAGCAGTACTTC. Protein product: CASSAGTASSYEQYF. This chain links TRBV9 with TRBJ2-7; 7 bases map to TRBD1. J gave up 0 bases and V 3 bases, and 6 bases lay outside the gene matches. The length of the CDR3 is 15 residues. Germline loops: CDR1 SGDLS, CDR2 YYNGEE.

V is TRBV6-1 and J is TRBJ1-1; perhaps TRBD1 as D (6 bases). The CDR3 loop spans 15 amino acids. The V end lost 2 bases, the J end lost 12 bases, and 22 bases lay between the germline ends. Germline V CDR1 and CDR2: MNHNS, SASEGT. CDR3 sequence reads: CASSERFLGAFVSFF. For the CDR3, the DNA is TGTGCCAGCAGTGAACGGTTCCTGGGGGCGTTTGTGTCTTTCTTT.

The chain employs TRBV7-9 and TRBJ2-1, with TRBD2 matching over 7 bases. The CDR3 runs 13 residues. With V trimmed by 5 bases and J by 9 bases, 7 bases remained unmatched. Germline CDR1 SEHNR, CDR2 FQNEAQ (reference sequence). The CDR3: CASSDTSVSEQFF. CDR3 nucleotide sequence: TGTGCCAGCAGCGACACTAGCGTCAGTGAGCAGTTCTTC.

This chain joins TRBV19 and TRBJ2-3; TRBD1 aligns across 9 bases. Losses at the gene ends were 6 bases for V and 5 bases for J; bases not matched to a gene: 6. The V gene's germline CDR1 is LNHDA and CDR2 SQIVND (reference sequence). The CDR3 has 14 residues. CDR3 coding DNA: TGTGCCAGTAGCCACCAGGACAGGGGAGATACGCAGTATTTT. Protein product: CASSHQDRGDTQYF.

This clone has a single count. The chain couples TRBV18 to TRBJ1-4; perhaps TRBD1 as D (6 bases). The V and J ends lost 0 bases and 7 bases respectively, with 12 bases between them. Germline V lookup: CDR1 KGHSH, CDR2 LQKENI. The CDR3 covers 15 residues. The CDR3 nucleotides read TGTGCCAGCTCACCACCGGCAGGGGTGGGTGAAAAACTGTTTTTT. This sequence encodes CASSPPAGVGEKLFF.

The J gene is TRBJ1-3, the V gene TRBV7-9, with D unclear. This CDR3 contains 18 residues. Germline loops: CDR1 SEHNR, CDR2 FQNEAQ (reference sequence). Trimming stripped 4 bases from V and 0 bases from J, with 19 bases between. The DNA for the CDR3 is TGTGCCAGCAGCTCCTCTTCCACCGGGTCCCACTCTGGAAACACCATATATTTT. This gives the protein CASSSSSTGSHSGNTIYF.

The V gene is TRBV6-5, the J gene TRBJ1-3; D remains unclear. CDR3 length: 15 amino acids. Looked up from germline, CDR1 is MNHEY and CDR2 is SVGAGI. V lost 4 bases and J lost 2, with 12 bases in between. The CDR3 region has the DNA TGTGCCAGCAGTTCGTTCCAGGATACTGGAAACACCATATATTTT. Its protein is CASSSFQDTGNTIYF.

The chain is built from TRBV12-3 or TRBV12-4 and TRBJ1-2; D perhaps matches TRBD1 (6 bases). V gave up 7 bases and J gave up 4 bases, with 13 bases separating them. The CDR3 runs to 13 residues. DNA of the CDR3: TGTGCCAGCACAACAGGGTCGGTCTATGGCTACACCTTC. The encoded protein is CASTTGSVYGYTF.

This clone occurred a few times. The genes are TRBV5-4 and TRBJ1-2; D is unclear. The V end lost 0 bases, the J end lost 2 bases, and 8 bases lay between the germline ends. Germline assignment: CDR1 SGHNT and CDR2 YYREEE (reference sequence). This CDR3 comprises 14 residues. The CDR3: CASSLDYTNYGYTF. DNA for the CDR3: TGTGCCAGCAGCTTGGATTACACCAACTATGGCTACACCTTC.

This clone showed up just a few times. J is TRBJ2-2 and V is TRBV6-2 or TRBV6-3; D gene unclear. Trimming shortened V by 5 bases and J by 6 bases, and 13 bases separated the two germline ends. This CDR3 is 14 amino acids long. Per germline, CDR1 MNHEY and CDR2 SVGEGT. In DNA form, the CDR3 reads TGTGCCAGCAGTGATGGTTTAACAGCCGGGGAGCTGTTTTTT. Amino acid sequence: CASSDGLTAGELFF.

The gene calls are TRBV27 and TRBJ1-2, with D hard to call. CDR1 is MNHEY, CDR2 SMNVEV, per germline (reference sequence). V lost 3 bases and J 0 bases, leaving 8 bases between the germline ends. The CDR3 extends over 14 amino acids. This CDR3 reads CASSLTESNYGYTF. DNA for the CDR3: TGTGCCAGCAGTTTGACGGAGTCTAACTATGGCTACACCTTC.

The rearrangement joins TRBV4-1 to TRBJ2-7; 13 bases fit TRBD2. V lost 2 bases, J lost 0 bases, and 1 base stayed unmatched. The CDR3 is 16 residues long. Germline CDR1 and CDR2: MGHRA and YSYEKL. CDR3: CASSQTSGGDSYEQYF. CDR3 in DNA: TGCGCCAGCAGCCAAACTAGCGGGGGGGACTCCTACGAGCAGTACTTC.

About this clone itself: Other DNA sequences from this sample encode an identical CDR3 as well. The gene calls are TRBV9 and TRBJ1-1; 7 bases are shared with TRBD1. After removal of 4 bases from V and 2 bases from J, the junction contained 5 bases not matched to a gene. The CDR3 contains 14 residues. The germline V gene encodes CDR1 SGDLS and CDR2 YYNGEE. This CDR3 reads CASSLRDRNTEAFF. The CDR3 nucleotides are TGTGCCAGCAGCCTGCGGGACAGAAACACTGAAGCTTTCTTT. Filled out from reference TRBV9 and TRBJ1-1, the complete variable domain reads DSGVTQTPKHLITATGQRVTLRCSPRSGDLSVYWYQQSLDQGLQFLIQYYNGEERAKGNILERFSAQQFPDLHSELNLSSLELGDSALYFCASSLRDRNTEAFFGQGTRLTVV.

The DNA for the CDR3 is TGTGCCAGCTCACCATCTGGACAGAGTGGGAACTATGGCTACACCTTC. Its protein product is CASSPSGQSGNYGYTF. This chain links TRBV18 with TRBJ1-2; TRBD1 is a possible D gene (6 bases). Germline CDR1 KGHSH, CDR2 LQKENI. Trimming took 2 bases from V and 2 from J, leaving 15 bases between them. The CDR3 spans 16 residues.

This rearrangement joins TRBV9 to TRBJ2-3; 16 bases are a match to TRBD2. This CDR3 comprises 20 residues. CDR1 is SGDLS, CDR2 YYNGEE, per germline. V dropped 4 bases and J dropped 4; count of bases not matched to a gene: 15. The CDR3 reads CASSPRGGTSGGARADTQYF. CDR3 DNA sequence: TGTGCCAGCAGCCCCCGGGGGGGGACTAGCGGGGGGGCCAGGGCAGATACGCAGTATTTT.

The rearrangement joins TRBV14 to TRBJ2-7; D gene unclear. The CDR3 contains 12 residues. Per the germline V gene, CDR1 is SGHDN and CDR2 is FVKESK. V dropped 2 bases and J dropped 3 bases, with 5 bases sitting between them. CDR3 nucleotide sequence: TGTGCCAGCAGCCAAACAGTCTACGAGCAGTACTTC. Its translation: CASSQTVYEQYF. Using reference TRBV14 and TRBJ2-7 for the parts outside the CDR3, the full variable domain is EAGVTQFPSHSVIEKGQTVTLRCDPISGHDNLYWYRRVMGKEIKFLLHFVKESKQDESGMPNNRFLAERTGGTYSTLKVQPAELEDSGVYFCASSQTVYEQYFGPGTRLTVT.

This chain joins TRBV2 and TRBJ1-1, with D hard to call. V lost 7 bases and J 5 bases, leaving 8 bases between the germline ends. Germline-derived CDR1 and CDR2 are SNHLY and FYNNEI. This CDR3 is built from 11 residues. The CDR3 reads CASTVWTEAFF. In DNA, the CDR3 is TGTGCCAGCACGGTGTGGACTGAAGCTTTCTTT. Filled out from reference TRBV2 and TRBJ1-1, the complete variable domain reads EPEVTQTPSHQVTQMGQEVILRCVPISNHLYFYWYRQILGQKVEFLVSFYNNEISEKSEIFDDQFSVERPDGSNFTLKIRSTKLEDSAMYFCASTVWTEAFFGQGTRLTVV.

The chain uses TRBV5-1 and TRBJ2-5, with 8 bases fitting TRBD2. V trimming: 0 bases; J trimming: 0 bases; junction bases outside the gene matches: 7. The germline gives CDR1 SGHRS, CDR2 YFSETQ. This CDR3 has 17 residues. Here the CDR3 DNA reads TGCGCCAGCAGCTTGGAGTCTAGCGGGCATTACCAAGAGACCCAGTACTTC. This sequence encodes CASSLESSGHYQETQYF.

This clone came up a few times. The chain links TRBV29-1 to TRBJ1-1; D is unresolved. Germline CDR1 is SQVTM and CDR2 is ANQGSEA. This CDR3 contains 12 residues. V shed 7 bases and J shed 0 bases, with 9 bases lying between them. CDR3 residues: CSAGDMNTEAFF. The CDR3 coding sequence is TGCAGCGCGGGTGACATGAACACTGAAGCTTTCTTT.

This chain uses TRBV7-3 with TRBJ1-3, with a tentative D call TRBD1 (5 bases). V was trimmed by 4 bases and J by 4 bases, leaving 8 bases between them. From germline, CDR1 is SGHTA and CDR2 FQGTGA. This CDR3 region has 13 residues. The CDR3 DNA reads TGTGCCAGCAGCTCGGACAACGGAAACACCATATATTTT. This gives the protein CASSSDNGNTIYF.

The chain combines TRBV4-1 with TRBJ2-3, with 11 bases matching TRBD2. The CDR3 is 16 amino acids. J was trimmed by 4 bases and V by 3 bases; bases with no gene match: 6. Germline assignment: CDR1 MGHRA and CDR2 YSYEKL. CDR3 sequence (DNA): TGCGCCAGCAGCCATTTAGCGGGGGGGCGGGCAGATACGCAGTATTTT. Translating it yields CASSHLAGGRADTQYF.

The chain is built from TRBV7-9 and TRBJ1-6; weak D call: TRBD1 (6 bases). The CDR3 covers 16 residues. V was shortened by 5 bases and J by 6 bases, with 17 bases between the two germline ends. CDR1 and CDR2 from the germline V gene are SEHNR and FQNEAQ (reference sequence). The chain's CDR3 is CASSPGQRSPNSPLHF. CDR3 nucleotides: TGTGCCAGCAGCCCCGGACAGAGAAGCCCTAATTCACCCCTCCACTTT.

This chain links TRBV5-1 with TRBJ1-4, with D hard to call. Germline lookup yields CDR1 SGHRS and CDR2 YFSETQ. The V gene lost 0 bases and the J gene lost 8 bases, with 11 bases spanning the gap. CDR3 length: 14 amino acids. This CDR3 reads CASSLVAGNEKLFF. The CDR3 DNA sequence: TGCGCCAGCAGCTTGGTAGCTGGTAACGAAAAACTGTTTTTT. The complete variable domain, with remaining parts taken from reference TRBV5-1 and TRBJ1-4, reads KAGVTQTPRYLIKTRGQQVTLSCSPISGHRSVSWYQQTPGQGLQFLFEYFSETQRNKGNFPGRFSGRQFSNSRSEMNVSTLELGDSALYLCASSLVAGNEKLFFGSGTQLSVL.

The gene calls are TRBV18 and TRBJ1-3, with D uncertain. The CDR3 is 16 residues long. Germline loops: CDR1 KGHSH, CDR2 LQKENI. Deletions cut 4 bases from V and 4 bases from J, with 17 bases between. The CDR3 sequence: CASSLSVPRSGNTIYF. The CDR3 bases are TGTGCCAGCTCACTCTCGGTCCCCCGCTCAGGAAACACCATATATTTT. Drawing the rest from reference TRBV18 and TRBJ1-3, the complete variable domain is NAGVMQNPRHLVRRRGQEARLRCSPMKGHSHVYWYRQLPEEGLKFMVYLQKENIIDESGMPKERFSAEFPKEGPSILRIQQVVRGDSAAYFCASSLSVPRSGNTIYFGEGSWLTVV.

The genes are TRBV18 and TRBJ2-2; 7 bases match TRBD1. Trimming took 4 bases from V and 5 from J; bases not matched to a gene: 7. The CDR3 is made up of 15 amino acids. Per the germline V gene, CDR1 is KGHSH and CDR2 is LQKENI. This chain's CDR3 is CASSLDRARTGELFF. The CDR3 nucleotides read TGTGCCAGCTCACTCGACAGGGCTCGAACCGGGGAGCTGTTTTTT.